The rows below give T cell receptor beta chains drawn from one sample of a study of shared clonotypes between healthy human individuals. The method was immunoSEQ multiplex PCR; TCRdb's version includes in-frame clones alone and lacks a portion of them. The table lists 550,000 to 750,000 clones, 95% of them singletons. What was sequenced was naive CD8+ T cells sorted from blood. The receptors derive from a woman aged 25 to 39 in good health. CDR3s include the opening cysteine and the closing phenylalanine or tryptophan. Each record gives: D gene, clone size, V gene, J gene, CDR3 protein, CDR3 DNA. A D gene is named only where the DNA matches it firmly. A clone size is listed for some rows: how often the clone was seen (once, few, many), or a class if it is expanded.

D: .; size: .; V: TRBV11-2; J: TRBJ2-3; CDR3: CASTDGSTDTQYF; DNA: TGTGCCAGCACCGACGGGTCCACAGATACGCAGTATTTT
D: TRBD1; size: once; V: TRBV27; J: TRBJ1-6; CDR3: CASRTGSNSPLHF; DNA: TGTGCCAGCAGGACAGGGTCGAATTCACCCCTCCACTTT
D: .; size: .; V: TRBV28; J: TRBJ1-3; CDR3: CASSAQGTKSGNTIYF; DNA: TGTGCCAGCAGTGCCCAAGGGACTAAATCTGGAAACACCATATATTTT
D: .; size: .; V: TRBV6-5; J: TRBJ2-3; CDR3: CASSFGGPSTDTQYF; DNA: TGTGCCAGCAGTTTTGGGGGACCTAGCACAGATACGCAGTATTTT
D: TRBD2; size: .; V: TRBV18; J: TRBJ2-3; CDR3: CASSARGTSESYTDTQYF; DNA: TGTGCCAGCTCCGCGCGCGGGACTAGCGAGAGTTACACAGATACGCAGTATTTT
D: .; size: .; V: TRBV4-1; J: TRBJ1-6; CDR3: CASSPRATNNSPLHF; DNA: TGCGCCAGCAGCCCACGGGCCACTAACAATTCACCCCTCCACTTT
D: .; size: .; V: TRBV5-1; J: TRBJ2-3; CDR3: CASSLTGIVGGTDTQYF; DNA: TGCGCCAGCAGCCTCACGGGGATAGTAGGGGGAACAGATACGCAGTATTTT
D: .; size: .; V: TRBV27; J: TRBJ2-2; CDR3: CASSSPLGGNTGELFF; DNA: TGTGCCAGCAGTTCCCCCCTTGGAGGAAATACCGGGGAGCTGTTTTTT
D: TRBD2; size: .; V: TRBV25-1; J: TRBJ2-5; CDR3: CASSDGLAGVQETQYF; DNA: TGTGCCAGCAGTGATGGACTAGCGGGAGTTCAAGAGACCCAGTACTTC
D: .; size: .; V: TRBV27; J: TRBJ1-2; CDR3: CASSQGLSNYGYTF; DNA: TGTGCCAGCAGTCAGGGACTTTCTAACTATGGCTACACCTTC
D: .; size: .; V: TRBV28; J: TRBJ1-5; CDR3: CASSLFPSGIQPQHF; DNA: TGTGCCAGCAGTTTATTCCCCTCAGGGATTCAGCCCCAGCATTTT
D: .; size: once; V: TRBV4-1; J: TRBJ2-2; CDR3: CASSQKAQFRTGELFF; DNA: TGCGCCAGCAGCCAAAAAGCCCAGTTTAGAACCGGGGAGCTGTTTTTT
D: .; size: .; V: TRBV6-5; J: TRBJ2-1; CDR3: CASGAGNEQFF; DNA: TGTGCCAGCGGGGCGGGCAATGAGCAGTTCTTC
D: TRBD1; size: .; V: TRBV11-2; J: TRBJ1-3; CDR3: CASSLALGTGSSGNTIYF; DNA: TGTGCCAGCAGCTTAGCTTTGGGGACAGGATCCTCTGGAAACACCATATATTTT
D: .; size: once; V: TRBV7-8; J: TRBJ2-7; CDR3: CASSLGVGTAYEQYF; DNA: TGTGCCAGCAGCTTAGGAGTAGGGACGGCATACGAGCAGTACTTC
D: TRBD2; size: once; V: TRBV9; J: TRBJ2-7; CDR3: CASSVTSGSNEQYF; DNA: TGTGCCAGCAGCGTCACTAGCGGGAGCAACGAGCAGTACTTC
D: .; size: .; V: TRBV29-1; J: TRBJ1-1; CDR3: CSVVYPPKGNTEAFF; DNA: TGCAGCGTTGTTTACCCCCCTAAGGGGAACACTGAAGCTTTCTTT
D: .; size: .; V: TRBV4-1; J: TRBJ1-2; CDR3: CASSRHGGNDGYTF; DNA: TGCGCCAGCAGCCGCCACGGTGGGAACGATGGCTACACCTTC
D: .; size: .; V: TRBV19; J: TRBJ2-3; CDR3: CASLGVPDTQYF; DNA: TGTGCCAGTCTCGGTGTTCCAGATACGCAGTATTTT
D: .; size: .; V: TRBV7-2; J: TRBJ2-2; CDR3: CASSLEWDNTGELFF; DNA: TGTGCCAGCAGCTTAGAGTGGGATAACACCGGGGAGCTGTTTTTT
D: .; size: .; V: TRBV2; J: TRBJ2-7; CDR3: CVSSEGKLAETYEQYF; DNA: TGTGTCAGCAGTGAAGGGAAGCTAGCTGAGACCTACGAGCAGTACTTC
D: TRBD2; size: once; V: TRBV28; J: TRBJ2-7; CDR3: CASSLLAGGTYEQYF; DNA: TGTGCCAGCAGTTTATTAGCGGGAGGGACCTACGAGCAGTACTTC
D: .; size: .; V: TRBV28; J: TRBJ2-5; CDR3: CASSPPPRLAPQRGTQYF; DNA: TGTGCCAGCAGTCCACCCCCCAGGCTAGCCCCCCAAAGGGGGACCCAGTACTTC
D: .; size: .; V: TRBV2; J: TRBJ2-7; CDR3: CATIGTKEEQYF; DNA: TGTGCCACCATAGGGACGAAGGAAGAGCAGTACTTC
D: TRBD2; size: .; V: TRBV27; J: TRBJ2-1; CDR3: CASSLWTSGREQFF; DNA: TGTGCCAGCAGTTTATGGACTAGCGGGAGGGAGCAGTTCTTC
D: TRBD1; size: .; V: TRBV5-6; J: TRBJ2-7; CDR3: CASSPGQEYEQYF; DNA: TGTGCCAGCAGCCCTGGACAGGAGTACGAGCAGTACTTC
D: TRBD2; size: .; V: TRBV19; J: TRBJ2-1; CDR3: CASSLGLAGGILGNEQFF; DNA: TGTGCCAGTAGTTTGGGACTAGCGGGAGGAATACTTGGCAATGAGCAGTTCTTC
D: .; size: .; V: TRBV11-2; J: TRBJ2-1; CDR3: CASSLDFLRGGSYNEQFF; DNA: TGTGCCAGCAGCTTAGACTTCCTGCGGGGCGGCTCCTACAATGAGCAGTTCTTC
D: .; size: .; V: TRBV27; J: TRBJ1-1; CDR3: CASSWGSGGEAFF; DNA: TGTGCCAGCAGTTGGGGCTCGGGAGGGGAGGCTTTCTTT
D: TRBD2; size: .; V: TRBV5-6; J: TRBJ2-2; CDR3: CASSSTGLAGHTGELFF; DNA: TGTGCCAGCAGCTCCACGGGACTAGCGGGACACACCGGGGAGCTGTTTTTT
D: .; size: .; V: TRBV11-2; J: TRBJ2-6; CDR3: CASAPLAGANVLTF; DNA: TGTGCCAGCGCCCCATTAGCGGGGGCCAACGTCCTGACTTTC
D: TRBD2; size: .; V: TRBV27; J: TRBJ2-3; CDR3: CASSTPGGAVYTDTQYF; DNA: TGTGCCAGCAGTACCCCGGGAGGGGCCGTTTACACAGATACGCAGTATTTT
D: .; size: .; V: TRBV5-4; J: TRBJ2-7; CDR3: CASSLDSGPDLTRLEQYF; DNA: TGTGCCAGCAGCTTGGATTCGGGACCCGACCTTACTAGGCTCGAGCAGTACTTC
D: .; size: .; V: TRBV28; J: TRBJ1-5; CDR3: CASSLDGGNQPQHF; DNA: TGTGCCAGCAGTTTAGATGGTGGCAATCAGCCCCAGCATTTT
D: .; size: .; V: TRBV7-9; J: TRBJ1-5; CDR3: CASSSDVRLYQPQHF; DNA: TGTGCCAGCAGCTCGGACGTCCGGCTCTATCAGCCCCAGCATTTT
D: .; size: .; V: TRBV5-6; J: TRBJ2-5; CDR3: CASSLETGVRRTQYF; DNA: TGTGCCAGCAGCTTGGAGACCGGGGTGAGAAGGACCCAGTACTTC
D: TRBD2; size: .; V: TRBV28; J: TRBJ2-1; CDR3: CASSSLAGGYNEQFF; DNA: TGTGCCAGCAGTTCCCTAGCGGGAGGCTACAATGAGCAGTTCTTC
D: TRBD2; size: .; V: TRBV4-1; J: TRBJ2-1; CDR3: CASSQAGGRAYEQFF; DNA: TGCGCCAGCAGCCAAGCCGGCGGGAGGGCATATGAGCAGTTCTTC
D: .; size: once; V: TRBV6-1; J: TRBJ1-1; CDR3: CASSELGQGNTEAFF; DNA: TGTGCCAGCAGTGAATTGGGACAAGGGAACACTGAAGCTTTCTTT
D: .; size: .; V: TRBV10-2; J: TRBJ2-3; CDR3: CASRDPGEHTDTQYF; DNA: TGCGCCAGCAGAGACCCGGGGGAACACACAGATACGCAGTATTTT
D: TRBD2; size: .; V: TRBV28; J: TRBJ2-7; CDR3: CASTLLAGASEQYF; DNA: TGTGCCAGCACCCTACTAGCGGGAGCGTCCGAGCAGTACTTC
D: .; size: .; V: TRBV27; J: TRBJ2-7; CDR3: CASMPNPYEQYF; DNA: TGTGCCAGCATGCCCAATCCCTACGAGCAGTACTTC
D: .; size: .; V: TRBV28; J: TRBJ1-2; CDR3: CASSLLLGGLSYTF; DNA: TGTGCCAGCAGTTTATTACTAGGAGGGCTAAGCTACACCTTC
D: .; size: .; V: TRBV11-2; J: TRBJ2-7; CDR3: CASSLGWAPDSYEQYF; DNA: TGTGCCAGCAGCTTAGGGTGGGCGCCAGACTCCTACGAGCAGTACTTC
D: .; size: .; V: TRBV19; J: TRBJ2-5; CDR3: CASSPRWRGEGQETQYF; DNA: TGTGCCAGTAGTCCGAGGTGGCGGGGAGAGGGCCAAGAGACCCAGTACTTC
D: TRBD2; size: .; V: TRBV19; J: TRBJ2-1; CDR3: CASSILAGLVRDEQFF; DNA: TGTGCCAGTAGTATACTAGCGGGACTAGTCCGGGATGAGCAGTTCTTC
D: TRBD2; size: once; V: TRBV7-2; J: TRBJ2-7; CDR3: CASSPGLGGYEQYF; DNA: TGTGCCAGCAGCCCGGGACTAGGGGGCTACGAGCAGTACTTC
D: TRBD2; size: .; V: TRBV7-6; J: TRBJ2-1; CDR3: CASSLIAGVVFNEQFF; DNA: TGTGCCAGCAGCTTAATAGCGGGAGTCGTCTTCAATGAGCAGTTCTTC
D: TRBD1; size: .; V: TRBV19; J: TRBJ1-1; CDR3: CASDRGEWKELATEAFF; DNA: TGTGCCAGTGACAGGGGGGAGTGGAAGGAACTGGCCACTGAAGCTTTCTTT
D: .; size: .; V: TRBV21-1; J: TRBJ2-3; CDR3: CASSKAGRGRRDTQYF; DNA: TGTGCCAGCAGCAAAGCCGGCAGGGGGCGTCGAGATACGCAGTATTTT
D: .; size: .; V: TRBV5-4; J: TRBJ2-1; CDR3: CASTRPGYQVIFF; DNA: TGTGCCAGCACCCGGCCGGGGTACCAAGTTATTTTCTTC
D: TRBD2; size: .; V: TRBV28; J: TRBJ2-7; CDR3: CASSKVAGAYEQYF; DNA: TGTGCCAGCAGTAAAGTAGCGGGAGCGTACGAGCAGTACTTC
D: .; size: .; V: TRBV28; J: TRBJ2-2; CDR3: CASSLARGLNTGELFF; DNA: TGTGCCAGCAGTTTGGCCCGGGGCCTGAACACCGGGGAGCTGTTTTTT
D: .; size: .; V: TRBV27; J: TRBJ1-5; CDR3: CASSLRDRNQPQHF; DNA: TGTGCCAGCAGTCTCCGTGACAGAAATCAGCCCCAGCATTTT